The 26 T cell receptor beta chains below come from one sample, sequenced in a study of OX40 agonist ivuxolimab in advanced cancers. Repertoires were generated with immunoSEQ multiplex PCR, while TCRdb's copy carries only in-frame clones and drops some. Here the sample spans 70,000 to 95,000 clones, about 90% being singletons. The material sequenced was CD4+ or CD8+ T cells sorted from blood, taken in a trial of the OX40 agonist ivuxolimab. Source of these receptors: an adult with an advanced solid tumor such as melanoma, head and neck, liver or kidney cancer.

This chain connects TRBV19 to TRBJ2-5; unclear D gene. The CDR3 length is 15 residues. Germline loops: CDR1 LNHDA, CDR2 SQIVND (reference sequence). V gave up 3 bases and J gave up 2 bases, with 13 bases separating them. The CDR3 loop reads CASSMPSWGQETQYF. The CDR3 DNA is TGTGCCAGTAGTATGCCCAGTTGGGGTCAAGAGACCCAGTACTTC. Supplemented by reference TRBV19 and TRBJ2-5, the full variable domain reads DGGITQSPKYLFRKEGQNVTLSCEQNLNHDAMYWYRQDPGQGLRLIYYSQIVNDFQKGDIAEGYSVSREKKESFPLTVTSAQKNPTAFYLCASSMPSWGQETQYFGPGTRLLVL.

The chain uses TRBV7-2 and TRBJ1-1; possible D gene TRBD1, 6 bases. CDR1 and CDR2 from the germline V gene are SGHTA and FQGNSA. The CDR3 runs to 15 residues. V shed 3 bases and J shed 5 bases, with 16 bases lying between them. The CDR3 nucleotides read TGTGCCAGCAGCTTTACGGGGGCGGTCGGTACTGAAGCTTTCTTT. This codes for CASSFTGAVGTEAFF. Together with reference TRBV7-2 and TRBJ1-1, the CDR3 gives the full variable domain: GAGVSQSPSNKVTEKGKDVELRCDPISGHTALYWYRQSLGQGLEFLIYFQGNSAPDKSGLPSDRFSAERTGGSVSTLTIQRTQQEDSAVYLCASSFTGAVGTEAFFGQGTRLTVV.

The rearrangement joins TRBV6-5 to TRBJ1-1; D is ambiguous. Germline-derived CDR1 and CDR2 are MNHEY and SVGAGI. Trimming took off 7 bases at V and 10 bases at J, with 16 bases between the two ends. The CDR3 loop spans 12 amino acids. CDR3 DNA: TGTGCCAGCACCCTAGAGGCCTCGGGAGCTTTCTTT. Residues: CASTLEASGAFF.

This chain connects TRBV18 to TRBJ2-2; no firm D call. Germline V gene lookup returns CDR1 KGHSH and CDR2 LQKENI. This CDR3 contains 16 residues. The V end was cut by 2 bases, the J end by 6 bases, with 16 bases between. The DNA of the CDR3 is TGTGCCAGCTCACCAGTGGCCACAGAATACGCCGGGGAGCTGTTTTTT. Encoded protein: CASSPVATEYAGELFF.

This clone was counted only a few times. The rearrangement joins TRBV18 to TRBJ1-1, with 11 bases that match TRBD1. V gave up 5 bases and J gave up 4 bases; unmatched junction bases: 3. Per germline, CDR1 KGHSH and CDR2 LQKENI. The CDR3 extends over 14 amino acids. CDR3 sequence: CASSAGTGGTEAFF. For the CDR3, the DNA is TGTGCCAGCTCAGCCGGGACAGGGGGCACTGAAGCTTTCTTT.

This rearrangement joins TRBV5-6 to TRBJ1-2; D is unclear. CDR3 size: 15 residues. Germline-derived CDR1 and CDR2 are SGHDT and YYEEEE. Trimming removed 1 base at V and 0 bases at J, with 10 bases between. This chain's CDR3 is CASSLPEGANYGYTF. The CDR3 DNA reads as TGTGCCAGCAGCTTGCCAGAGGGAGCTAACTATGGCTACACCTTC.

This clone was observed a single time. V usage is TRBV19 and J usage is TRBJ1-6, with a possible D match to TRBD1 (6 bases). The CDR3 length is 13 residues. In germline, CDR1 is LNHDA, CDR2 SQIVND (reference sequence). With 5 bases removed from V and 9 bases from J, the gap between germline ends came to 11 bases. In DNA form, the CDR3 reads TGTGCCAGTAGTGAACAGGGAGGTTCACCCCTCCACTTT. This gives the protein CASSEQGGSPLHF.

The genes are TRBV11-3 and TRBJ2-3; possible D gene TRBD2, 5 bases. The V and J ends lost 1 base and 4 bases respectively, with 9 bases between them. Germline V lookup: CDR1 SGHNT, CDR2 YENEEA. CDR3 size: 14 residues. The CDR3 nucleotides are TGTGCCAGCAGCTTAGGTCTAGCTGCAGATACGCAGTATTTT. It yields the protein CASSLGLAADTQYF.

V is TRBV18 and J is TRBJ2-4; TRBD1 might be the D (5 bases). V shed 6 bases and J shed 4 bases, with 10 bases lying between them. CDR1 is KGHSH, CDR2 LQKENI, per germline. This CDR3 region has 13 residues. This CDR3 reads CASSVGEKNIQYF. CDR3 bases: TGTGCCAGCTCCGTAGGGGAAAAAAACATTCAGTACTTC.

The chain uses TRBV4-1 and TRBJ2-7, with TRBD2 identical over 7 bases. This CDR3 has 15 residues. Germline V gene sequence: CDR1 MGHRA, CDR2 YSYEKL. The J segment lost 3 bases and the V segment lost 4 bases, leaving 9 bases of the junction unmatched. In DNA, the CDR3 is TGCGCCAGCAGCCCGAGCGGGACGAGGGACTACGAGCAGTACTTC. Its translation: CASSPSGTRDYEQYF.

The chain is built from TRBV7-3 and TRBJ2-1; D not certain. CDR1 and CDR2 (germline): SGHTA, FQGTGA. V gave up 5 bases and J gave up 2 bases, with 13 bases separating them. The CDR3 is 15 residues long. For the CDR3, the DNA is TGTGCCAGCAGCGCATCCCCCGGGCCCTACAATGAGCAGTTCTTC. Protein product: CASSASPGPYNEQFF.

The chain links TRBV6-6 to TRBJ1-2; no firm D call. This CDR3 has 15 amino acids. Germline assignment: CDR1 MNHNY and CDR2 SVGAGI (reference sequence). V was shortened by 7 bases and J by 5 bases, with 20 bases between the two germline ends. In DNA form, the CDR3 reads TGTGCCAGCACCTCCAGGCCGGATTCCCGGTATGGCTACACCTTC. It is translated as CASTSRPDSRYGYTF.

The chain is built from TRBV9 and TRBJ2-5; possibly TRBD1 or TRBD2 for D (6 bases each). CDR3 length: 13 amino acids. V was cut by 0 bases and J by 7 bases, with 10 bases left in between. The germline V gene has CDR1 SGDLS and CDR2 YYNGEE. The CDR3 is CASSVEGGGTQYF. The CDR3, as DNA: TGTGCCAGCAGCGTAGAAGGAGGGGGGACCCAGTACTTC.

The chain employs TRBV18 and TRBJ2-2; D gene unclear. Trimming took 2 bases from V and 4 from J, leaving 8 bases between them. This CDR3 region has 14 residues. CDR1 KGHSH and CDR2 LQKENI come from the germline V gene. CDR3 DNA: TGTGCCAGCTCACCAAACCCCGTCACCGGGGAGCTGTTTTTT. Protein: CASSPNPVTGELFF.

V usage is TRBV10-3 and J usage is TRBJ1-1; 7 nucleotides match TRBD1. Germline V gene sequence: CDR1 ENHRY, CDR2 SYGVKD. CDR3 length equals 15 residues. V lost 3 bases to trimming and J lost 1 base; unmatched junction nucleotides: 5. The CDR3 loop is CAISDRTGSNTEAFF. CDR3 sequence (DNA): TGTGCCATCAGTGATAGGACAGGATCGAACACTGAAGCTTTCTTT.

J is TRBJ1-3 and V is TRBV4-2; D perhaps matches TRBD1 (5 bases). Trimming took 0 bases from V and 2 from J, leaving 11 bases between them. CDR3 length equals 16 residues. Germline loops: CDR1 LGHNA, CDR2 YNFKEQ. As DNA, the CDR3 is TGTGCCAGCAGCCAAGAAAGGACAAGGACTGGAAACACCATATATTTT. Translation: CASSQERTRTGNTIYF.

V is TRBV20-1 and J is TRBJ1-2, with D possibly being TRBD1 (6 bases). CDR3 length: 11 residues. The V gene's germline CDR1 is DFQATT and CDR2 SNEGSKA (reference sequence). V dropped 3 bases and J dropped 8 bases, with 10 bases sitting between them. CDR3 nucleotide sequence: TGCAGTGCTAGTGTGGGGGCAGGCTACACCTTC. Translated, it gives CSASVGAGYTF.

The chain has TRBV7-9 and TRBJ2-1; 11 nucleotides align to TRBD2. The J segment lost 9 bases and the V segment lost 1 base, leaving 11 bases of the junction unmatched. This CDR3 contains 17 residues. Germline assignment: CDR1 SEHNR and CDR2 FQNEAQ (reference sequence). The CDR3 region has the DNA TGTGCCAGCAGCTTAGGTGATAGCGGGAGGGCCTACGGTGAGCAGTTCTTC. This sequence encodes CASSLGDSGRAYGEQFF.

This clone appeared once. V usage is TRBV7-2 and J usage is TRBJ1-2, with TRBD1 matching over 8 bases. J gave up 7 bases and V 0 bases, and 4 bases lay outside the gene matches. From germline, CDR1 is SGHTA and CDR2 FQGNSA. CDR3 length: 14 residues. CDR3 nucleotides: TGTGCCAGCAGCTTAGCTGCAGGGGGCTCTGGCTACACCTTC. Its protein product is CASSLAAGGSGYTF. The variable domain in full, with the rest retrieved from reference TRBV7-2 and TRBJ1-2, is GAGVSQSPSNKVTEKGKDVELRCDPISGHTALYWYRQSLGQGLEFLIYFQGNSAPDKSGLPSDRFSAERTGGSVSTLTIQRTQQEDSAVYLCASSLAAGGSGYTFGSGTRLTVV.

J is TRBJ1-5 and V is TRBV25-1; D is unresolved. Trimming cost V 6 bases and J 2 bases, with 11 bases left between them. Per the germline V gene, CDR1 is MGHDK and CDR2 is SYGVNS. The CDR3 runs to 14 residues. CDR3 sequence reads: CASSAAGGNQPQHF. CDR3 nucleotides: TGTGCCAGCAGCGCGGCTGGGGGCAATCAGCCCCAGCATTTT.

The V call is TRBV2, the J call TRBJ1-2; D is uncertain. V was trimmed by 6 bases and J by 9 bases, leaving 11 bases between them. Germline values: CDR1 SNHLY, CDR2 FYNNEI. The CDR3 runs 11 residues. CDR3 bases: TGTGCCAGCAGGGTAGCGGAGAGCTACACCTTC. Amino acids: CASRVAESYTF.

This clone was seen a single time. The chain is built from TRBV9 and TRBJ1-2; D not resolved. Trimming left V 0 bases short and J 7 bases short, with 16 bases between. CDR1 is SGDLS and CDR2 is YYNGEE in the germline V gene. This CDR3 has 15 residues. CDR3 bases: TGTGCCAGCAGCGTAGATCCCTCGATGTTACGTGGCTACACCTTC. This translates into CASSVDPSMLRGYTF.

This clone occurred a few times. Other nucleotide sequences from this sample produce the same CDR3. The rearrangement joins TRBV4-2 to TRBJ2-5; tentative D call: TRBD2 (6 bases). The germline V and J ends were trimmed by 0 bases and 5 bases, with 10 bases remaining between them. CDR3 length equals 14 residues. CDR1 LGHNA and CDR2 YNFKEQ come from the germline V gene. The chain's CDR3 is CASSQDRAGETQYF. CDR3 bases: TGTGCCAGCAGCCAAGACAGGGCGGGGGAGACCCAGTACTTC.

The CDR3 sequence: CASSEGDLGDTQYF. CDR3 nucleotide sequence: TGTGCCAGCAGTGAAGGGGACTTAGGAGATACGCAGTATTTT. The genes are TRBV6-1 and TRBJ2-3, with a possible D match to TRBD2 (6 bases). This CDR3 spans 14 amino acids. Germline lookup yields CDR1 MNHNS and CDR2 SASEGT. Deletions cut 1 base from V and 5 bases from J, with 10 bases between.

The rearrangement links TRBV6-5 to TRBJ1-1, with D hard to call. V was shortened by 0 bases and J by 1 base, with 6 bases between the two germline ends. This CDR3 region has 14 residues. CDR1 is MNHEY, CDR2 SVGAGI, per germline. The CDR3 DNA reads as TGTGCCAGCAGTTACTCGTTGAGGAACACTGAAGCTTTCTTT. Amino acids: CASSYSLRNTEAFF.

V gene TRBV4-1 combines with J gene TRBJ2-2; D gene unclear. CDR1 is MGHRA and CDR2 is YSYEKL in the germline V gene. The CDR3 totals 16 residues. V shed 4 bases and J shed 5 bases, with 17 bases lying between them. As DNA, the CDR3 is TGCGCCAGCAGCCGGCAGGCGGCCAAGAATACCGGGGAGCTGTTTTTT. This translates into CASSRQAAKNTGELFF.